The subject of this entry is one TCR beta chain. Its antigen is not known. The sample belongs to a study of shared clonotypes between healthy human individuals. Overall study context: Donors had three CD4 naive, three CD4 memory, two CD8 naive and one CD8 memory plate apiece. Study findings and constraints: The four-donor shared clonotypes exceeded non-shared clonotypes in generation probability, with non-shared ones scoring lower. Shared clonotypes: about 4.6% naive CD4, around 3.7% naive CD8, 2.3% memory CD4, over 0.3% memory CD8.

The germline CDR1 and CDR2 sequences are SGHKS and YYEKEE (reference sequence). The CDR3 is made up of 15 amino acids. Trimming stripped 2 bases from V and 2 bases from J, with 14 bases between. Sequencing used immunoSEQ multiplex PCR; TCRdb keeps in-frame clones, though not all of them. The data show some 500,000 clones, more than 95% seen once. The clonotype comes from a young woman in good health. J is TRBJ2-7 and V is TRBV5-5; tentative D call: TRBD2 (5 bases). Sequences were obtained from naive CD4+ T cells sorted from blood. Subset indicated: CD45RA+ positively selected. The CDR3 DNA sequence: TGTGCCAGCAGCTTACGGGATCGAGGGCCCTACGAGCAGTACTTC. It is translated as CASSLRDRGPYEQYF.